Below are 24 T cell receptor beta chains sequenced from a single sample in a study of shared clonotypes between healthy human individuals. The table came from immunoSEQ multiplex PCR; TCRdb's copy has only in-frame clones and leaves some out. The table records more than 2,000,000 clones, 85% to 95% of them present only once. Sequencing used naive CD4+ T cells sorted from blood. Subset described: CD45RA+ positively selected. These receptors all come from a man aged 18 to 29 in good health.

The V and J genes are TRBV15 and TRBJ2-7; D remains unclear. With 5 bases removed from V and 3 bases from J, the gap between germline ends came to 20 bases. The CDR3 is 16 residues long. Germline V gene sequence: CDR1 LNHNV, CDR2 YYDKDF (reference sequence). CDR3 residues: CATSGPGRDAIYEQYF. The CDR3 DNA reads TGTGCCACCAGCGGTCCGGGCCGCGACGCTATCTACGAGCAGTACTTC.

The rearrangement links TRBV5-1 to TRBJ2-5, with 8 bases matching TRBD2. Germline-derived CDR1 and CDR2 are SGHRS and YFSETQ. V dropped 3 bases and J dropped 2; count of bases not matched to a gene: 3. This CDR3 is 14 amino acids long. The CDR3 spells CASSYTSGQETQYF. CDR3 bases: TGCGCCAGCAGCTATACTAGCGGACAAGAGACCCAGTACTTC.

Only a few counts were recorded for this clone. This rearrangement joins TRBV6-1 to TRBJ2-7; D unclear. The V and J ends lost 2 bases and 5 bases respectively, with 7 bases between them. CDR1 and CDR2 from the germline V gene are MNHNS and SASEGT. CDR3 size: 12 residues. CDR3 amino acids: CASSERPNEQYF. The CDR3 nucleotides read TGTGCCAGCAGTGAAAGGCCGAACGAGCAGTACTTC.

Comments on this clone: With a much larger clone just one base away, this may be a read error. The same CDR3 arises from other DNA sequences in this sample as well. The DNA of the CDR3 is TGTGCCAGCAGCTTAGTGGAGACCCAGTACTTC. Translation gives CASSLVETQYF. The chain employs TRBV5-6 and TRBJ2-5; D gene ambiguous. The CDR3 has 11 amino acids. CDR1 SGHDT and CDR2 YYEEEE come from the germline V gene. Trimming left V 2 bases short and J 5 bases short, with 4 bases between.

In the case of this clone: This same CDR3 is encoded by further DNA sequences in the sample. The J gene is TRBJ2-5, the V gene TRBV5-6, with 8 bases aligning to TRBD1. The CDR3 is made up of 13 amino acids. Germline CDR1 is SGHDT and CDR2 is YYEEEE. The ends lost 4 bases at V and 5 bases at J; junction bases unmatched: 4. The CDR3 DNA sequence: TGTGCCAGCAGCCCCGACAGGGGCGAGACCCAGTACTTC. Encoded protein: CASSPDRGETQYF.

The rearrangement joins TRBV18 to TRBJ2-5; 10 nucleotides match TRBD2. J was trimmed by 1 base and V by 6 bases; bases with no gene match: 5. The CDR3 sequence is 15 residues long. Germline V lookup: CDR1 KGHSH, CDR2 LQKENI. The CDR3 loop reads CASSLAGELQETQYF. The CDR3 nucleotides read TGTGCCAGCTCCCTAGCGGGGGAGCTCCAAGAGACCCAGTACTTC.

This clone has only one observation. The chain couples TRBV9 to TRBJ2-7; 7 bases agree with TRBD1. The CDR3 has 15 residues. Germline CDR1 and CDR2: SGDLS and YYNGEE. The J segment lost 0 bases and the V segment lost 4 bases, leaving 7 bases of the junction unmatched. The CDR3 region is CASSRDSSISYEQYF. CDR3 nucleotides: TGTGCCAGCAGCAGGGACAGCTCTATCTCCTACGAGCAGTACTTC. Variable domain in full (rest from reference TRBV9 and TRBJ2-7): DSGVTQTPKHLITATGQRVTLRCSPRSGDLSVYWYQQSLDQGLQFLIQYYNGEERAKGNILERFSAQQFPDLHSELNLSSLELGDSALYFCASSRDSSISYEQYFGPGTRLTVT.

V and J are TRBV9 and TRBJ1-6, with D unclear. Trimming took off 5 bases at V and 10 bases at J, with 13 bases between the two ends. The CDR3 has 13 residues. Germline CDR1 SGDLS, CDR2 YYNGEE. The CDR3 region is CASSLIDDSPLHF. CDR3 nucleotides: TGTGCCAGCAGTCTCATCGACGACTCACCCCTCCACTTT.

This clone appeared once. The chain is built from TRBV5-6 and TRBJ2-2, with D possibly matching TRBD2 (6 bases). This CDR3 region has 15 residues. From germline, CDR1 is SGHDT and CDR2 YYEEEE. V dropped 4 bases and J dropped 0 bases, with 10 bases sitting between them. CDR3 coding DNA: TGTGCCAGCAGCCTGGGACTGGCGAACACCGGGGAGCTGTTTTTT. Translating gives CASSLGLANTGELFF.

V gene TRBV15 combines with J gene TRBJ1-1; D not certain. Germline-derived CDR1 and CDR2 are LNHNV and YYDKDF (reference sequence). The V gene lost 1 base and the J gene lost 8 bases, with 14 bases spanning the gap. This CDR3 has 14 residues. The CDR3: CATSRVGGRSEAFF. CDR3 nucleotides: TGTGCCACCAGCAGAGTCGGAGGGAGGTCCGAAGCTTTCTTT.

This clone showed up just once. CDR3 DNA: TGTGCCAGCAGTTTATCTTCCGGGGGGAGGACCTATAATTCACCCCTCCACTTT. This gives the protein CASSLSSGGRTYNSPLHF. The J gene is TRBJ1-6, the V gene TRBV27; possibly TRBD1 for D (5 bases). The CDR3 totals 18 residues. Germline CDR1 and CDR2: MNHEY and SMNVEV (reference sequence). V was pared by 0 bases and J by 2 bases, with 14 bases between.

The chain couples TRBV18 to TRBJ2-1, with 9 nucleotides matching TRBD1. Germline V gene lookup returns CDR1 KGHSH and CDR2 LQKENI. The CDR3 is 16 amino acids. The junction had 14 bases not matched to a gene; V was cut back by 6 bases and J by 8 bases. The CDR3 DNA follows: TGTGCCAGCTCGTCCGCCGGGACAGGGTCTAGATATGAGCAGTTCTTC. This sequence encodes CASSSAGTGSRYEQFF.

The CDR3 reads CASIPNRPGTGASYEQYF. The CDR3 bases are TGTGCCAGCATCCCAAACCGACCGGGGACCGGGGCCTCCTACGAGCAGTACTTC. The chain recombines TRBV7-2 with TRBJ2-7, with D perhaps matching TRBD1 or TRBD2 (5 bases each). Germline V lookup: CDR1 SGHTA, CDR2 FQGNSA. The CDR3 extends over 18 amino acids. Trimming took off 7 bases at V and 0 bases at J, with 25 bases between the two ends.

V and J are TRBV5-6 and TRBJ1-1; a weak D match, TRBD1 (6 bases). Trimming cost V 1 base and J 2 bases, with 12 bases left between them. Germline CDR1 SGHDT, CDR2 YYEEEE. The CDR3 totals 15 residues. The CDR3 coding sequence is TGTGCCAGCAGCTTGACAGGGACGGGAAACACTGAAGCTTTCTTT. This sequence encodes CASSLTGTGNTEAFF.

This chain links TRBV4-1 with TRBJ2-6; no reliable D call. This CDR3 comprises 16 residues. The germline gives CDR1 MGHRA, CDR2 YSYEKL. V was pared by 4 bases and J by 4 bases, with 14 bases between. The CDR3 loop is CASSPSPSGGANVLTF. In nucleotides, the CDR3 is TGCGCCAGCAGCCCCAGTCCCTCGGGCGGGGCCAACGTCCTGACTTTC.

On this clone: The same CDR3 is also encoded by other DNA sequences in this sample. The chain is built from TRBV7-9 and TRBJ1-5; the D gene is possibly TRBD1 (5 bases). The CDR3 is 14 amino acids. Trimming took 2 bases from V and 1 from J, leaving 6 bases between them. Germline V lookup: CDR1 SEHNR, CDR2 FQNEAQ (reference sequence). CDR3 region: CASSLQGSNQPQHF. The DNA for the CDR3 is TGTGCCAGCAGCTTACAGGGAAGCAATCAGCCCCAGCATTTT.

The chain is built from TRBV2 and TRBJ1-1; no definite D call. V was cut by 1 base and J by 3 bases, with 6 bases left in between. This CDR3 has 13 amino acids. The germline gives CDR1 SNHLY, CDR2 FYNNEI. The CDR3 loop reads CASSEGGYTEAFF. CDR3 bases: TGTGCCAGCAGTGAAGGGGGTTACACTGAAGCTTTCTTT.

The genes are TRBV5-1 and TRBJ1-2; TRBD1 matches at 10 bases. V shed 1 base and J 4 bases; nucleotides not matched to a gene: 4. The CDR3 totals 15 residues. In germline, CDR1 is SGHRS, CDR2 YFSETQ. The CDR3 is CASSLPGTGAYGYTF. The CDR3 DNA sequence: TGCGCCAGCAGCTTGCCCGGGACAGGGGCCTATGGCTACACCTTC.

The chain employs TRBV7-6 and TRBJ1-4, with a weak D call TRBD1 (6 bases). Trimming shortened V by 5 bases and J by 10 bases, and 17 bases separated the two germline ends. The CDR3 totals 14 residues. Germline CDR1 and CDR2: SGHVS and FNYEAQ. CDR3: CASSTRDKKGKLFF. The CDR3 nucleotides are TGTGCCAGCAGCACCCGGGACAAAAAAGGAAAACTGTTTTTT. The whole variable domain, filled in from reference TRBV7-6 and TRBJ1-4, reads GAGVSQSPRYKVTKRGQDVALRCDPISGHVSLYWYRQALGQGPEFLTYFNYEAQQDKSGLPNDRFSAERPEGSISTLTIQRTEQRDSAMYRCASSTRDKKGKLFFGSGTQLSVL.

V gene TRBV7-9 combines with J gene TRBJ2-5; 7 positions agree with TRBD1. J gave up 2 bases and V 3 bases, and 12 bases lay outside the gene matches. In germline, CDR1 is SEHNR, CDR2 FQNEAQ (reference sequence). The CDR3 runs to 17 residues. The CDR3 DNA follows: TGTGCCAGCAGCTTGAGGATCCCCGGGACAGATCAAGAGACCCAGTACTTC. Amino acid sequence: CASSLRIPGTDQETQYF. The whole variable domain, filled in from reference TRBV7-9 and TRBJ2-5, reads DTGVSQNPRHKITKRGQNVTFRCDPISEHNRLYWYRQTLGQGPEFLTYFQNEAQLEKSRLLSDRFSAERPKGSFSTLEIQRTEQGDSAMYLCASSLRIPGTDQETQYFGPGTRLLVL.

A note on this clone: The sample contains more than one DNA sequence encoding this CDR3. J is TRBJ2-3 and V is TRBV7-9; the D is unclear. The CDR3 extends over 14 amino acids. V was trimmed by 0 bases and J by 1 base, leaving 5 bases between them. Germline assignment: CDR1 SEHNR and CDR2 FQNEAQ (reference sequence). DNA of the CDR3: TGTGCCAGCAGCTTAGCTTTGGGCACAGATACGCAGTATTTT. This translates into CASSLALGTDTQYF.

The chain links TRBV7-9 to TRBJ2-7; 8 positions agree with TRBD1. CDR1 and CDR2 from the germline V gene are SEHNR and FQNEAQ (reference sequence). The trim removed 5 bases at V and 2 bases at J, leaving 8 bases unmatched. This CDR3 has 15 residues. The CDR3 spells CASSPSGTGTYEQYF. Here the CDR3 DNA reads TGTGCCAGCAGCCCATCCGGGACAGGCACCTACGAGCAGTACTTC. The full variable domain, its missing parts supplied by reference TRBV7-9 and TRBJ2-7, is DTGVSQNPRHKITKRGQNVTFRCDPISEHNRLYWYRQTLGQGPEFLTYFQNEAQLEKSRLLSDRFSAERPKGSFSTLEIQRTEQGDSAMYLCASSPSGTGTYEQYFGPGTRLTVT.

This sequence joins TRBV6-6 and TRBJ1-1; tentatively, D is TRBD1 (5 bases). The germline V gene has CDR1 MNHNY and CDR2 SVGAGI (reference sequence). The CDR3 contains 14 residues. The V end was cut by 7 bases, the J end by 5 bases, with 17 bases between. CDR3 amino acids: CASNDGGRSTEAFF. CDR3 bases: TGTGCCAGCAACGACGGGGGGAGGTCGACTGAAGCTTTCTTT.

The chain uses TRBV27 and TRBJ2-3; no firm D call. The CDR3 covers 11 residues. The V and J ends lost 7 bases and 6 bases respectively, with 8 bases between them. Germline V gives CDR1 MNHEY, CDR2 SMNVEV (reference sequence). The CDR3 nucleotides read TGTGCCAGCAAAAGGTGGGATACGCAGTATTTT. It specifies CASKRWDTQYF.